These 18 T cell receptor beta chains share one sample of origin, sequenced in a study of T-cell memory formation after mild COVID-19. A single record per CDR3 protein comes from TCRdb applying MiXCR to the 5' RACE reads. The sample yields about 340,000 distinct CDR3 sequences, around 14% seen once. Sequences were obtained from PBMCs or a T cell subset sorted from them (not recorded which). The receptor set was obtained from a young man who had mild COVID-19 (a few samples of this study predate the infection). Cell type and time point are not known.

The table lists this clonotype with a few counts. V usage is TRBV27 and J usage is TRBJ1-6; D unclear. V gave up 3 bases and J gave up 10 bases, with 10 bases separating them. The CDR3 sequence is 13 residues long. Per the germline V gene, CDR1 is MNHEY and CDR2 is SMNVEV (reference sequence). CDR3 coding DNA: TGTGCCAGCAGTTTTGGCAGCGGATCACCCCTCCACTTT. It codes for CASSFGSGSPLHF.

The gene calls are TRBV20-1 and TRBJ1-1, with 8 nucleotides matching TRBD1. The germline V gene encodes CDR1 DFQATT and CDR2 SNEGSKA (reference sequence). J lost 3 bases, V lost 5 bases, and 5 bases had no gene match. The CDR3 length is 13 residues. In nucleotides, the CDR3 is TGCAGTGCTTGTGGACAGGGAGACACTGAAGCTTTCTTT. This encodes CSACGQGDTEAFF.

V and J are TRBV7-9 and TRBJ2-3; 11 nucleotides agree with TRBD2. V was pared by 5 bases and J by 4 bases, with 14 bases of the junction left unmatched. The CDR3 spans 18 residues. CDR1 SEHNR and CDR2 FQNEAQ come from the germline V gene (reference sequence). The CDR3 reads CASSPHASSGGPADTQYF. The CDR3 DNA sequence: TGTGCCAGCAGCCCGCACGCCTCTAGCGGGGGGCCGGCAGATACGCAGTATTTT.

This clonotype was counted ten times or more. The chain is built from TRBV20-1 and TRBJ2-3; a possible D gene is TRBD2 (6 bases). Germline values: CDR1 DFQATT, CDR2 SNEGSKA (reference sequence). CDR3 length equals 16 residues. The CDR3 loop is CAARRGTAGFTDTQYF. The CDR3 DNA reads as TGCGCAGCAAGGAGGGGAACAGCGGGCTTCACAGATACGCAGTATTTT.

This clonotype was picked up many times. The chain joins TRBV10-3 to TRBJ1-6, with 8 positions matching TRBD1. Germline CDR1 is ENHRY and CDR2 is SYGVKD. The CDR3 sequence is 19 residues long. V gave up 0 bases and J gave up 11 bases; unmatched junction bases: 18. CDR3 protein: CAISESKVSDRAYSPPLHF. The CDR3 DNA is TGTGCCATCAGTGAGTCGAAAGTCTCGGACAGGGCTTATTCTCCACCCCTCCACTTT.

This clonotype was counted a few times. The chain carries TRBV29-1 and TRBJ2-5, with D unclear. Trimming left V 0 bases short and J 2 bases short, with 1 base between. This CDR3 region has 11 residues. Germline-derived CDR1 and CDR2 are SQVTM and ANQGSEA. In DNA form, the CDR3 reads TGCAGCGTTGAAGAGCAAGAGACCCAGTACTTC. Translated, it gives CSVEEQETQYF.

The chain links TRBV27 to TRBJ2-3, with D perhaps given as TRBD1 or TRBD2 (5 bases each). Trimming removed 1 base at V and 1 base at J, with 12 bases between. The CDR3 length is 16 residues. Per the germline V gene, CDR1 is MNHEY and CDR2 is SMNVEV (reference sequence). The CDR3 spells CASSLLGEFGTDTQYF. In nucleotides, the CDR3 is TGTGCCAGCAGTTTATTGGGGGAGTTTGGCACAGATACGCAGTATTTT.

This CDR3 is CASSAGTSSQETQYF. The CDR3 bases are TGTGCCAGCAGCGCAGGGACTAGTTCCCAAGAGACCCAGTACTTC. The chain combines TRBV5-4 with TRBJ2-5, with 8 bases fitting TRBD2. Germline CDR1 SGHNT, CDR2 YYREEE (reference sequence). The CDR3 covers 15 residues. V trimming: 4 bases; J trimming: 1 base; junction bases outside the gene matches: 6. Variable domain in full (rest from reference TRBV5-4 and TRBJ2-5): ETGVTQSPTHLIKTRGQQVTLRCSSQSGHNTVSWYQQALGQGPQFIFQYYREEENGRGNFPPRFSGLQFPNYSSELNVNALELDDSALYLCASSAGTSSQETQYFGPGTRLLVL.

V gene TRBV15 combines with J gene TRBJ1-4, with 9 bases identical to TRBD1. CDR1 is LNHNV and CDR2 is YYDKDF in the germline V gene (reference sequence). V shed 5 bases, J shed 7 bases, and the junction held 8 bases outside the gene matches. The CDR3 spans 15 residues. The CDR3 DNA reads as TGTGCCACCAGCTCATACAGGGGGCGAGGTGAAAAACTGTTTTTT. It is translated as CATSSYRGRGEKLFF.

This clonotype has a handful of counts. The chain combines TRBV5-1 with TRBJ1-6; 8 bases match TRBD1. Germline CDR1 reads SGHRS; CDR2 reads YFSETQ. The ends lost 0 bases at V and 9 bases at J; junction bases unmatched: 5. The CDR3 is 15 residues long. The CDR3 DNA is TGCGCCAGCAGCTTGGAGGTAGACAGGGGTTCACCCCTCCACTTT. It codes for CASSLEVDRGSPLHF.

This clonotype was observed a handful of times. V is TRBV27 and J is TRBJ1-6, with D unclear. This CDR3 comprises 14 residues. Trimming cost V 6 bases and J 3 bases, with 9 bases left between them. Germline V gene lookup returns CDR1 MNHEY and CDR2 SMNVEV (reference sequence). CDR3 loop: CASRTGNYNSPLHF. The CDR3, as DNA: TGTGCCAGCAGGACCGGGAACTATAATTCACCCCTCCACTTT.

The chain is built from TRBV3-1 and TRBJ1-1, with no clear D. Germline loops: CDR1 LGHDT, CDR2 YNNKEL (reference sequence). CDR3 length equals 13 residues. The V end was cut by 4 bases, the J end by 4 bases, with 10 bases between. The CDR3 DNA sequence: TGTGCCAGCAGCCGCGGGCGGACCACTGAAGCTTTCTTT. This translates into CASSRGRTTEAFF.

This clonotype was observed a few times. The CDR3 region is CASSPDGQLNQPQHF. In nucleotides, the CDR3 is TGTGCCAGCTCACCAGACGGACAGCTTAATCAGCCCCAGCATTTT. The rearrangement uses TRBV18 and TRBJ1-5; D possibly corresponds to TRBD1 (6 bases). CDR1 and CDR2 (germline): KGHSH, LQKENI. This CDR3 is 15 amino acids long. With 2 bases removed from V and 4 bases from J, the gap between germline ends came to 12 bases. The variable domain in full, with the rest retrieved from reference TRBV18 and TRBJ1-5, is NAGVMQNPRHLVRRRGQEARLRCSPMKGHSHVYWYRQLPEEGLKFMVYLQKENIIDESGMPKERFSAEFPKEGPSILRIQQVVRGDSAAYFCASSPDGQLNQPQHFGDGTRLSIL.

This clonotype showed up just a few times. V is TRBV7-6 and J is TRBJ2-1, with 7 nucleotides matching TRBD1. CDR3 size: 15 residues. With 5 bases clipped from V and 6 bases from J, the junction kept 10 bases outside the gene matches. Germline CDR1 and CDR2: SGHVS and FNYEAQ. CDR3 residues: CASSKADREINEQFF. CDR3 in DNA: TGTGCCAGCAGCAAGGCTGACAGGGAAATCAATGAGCAGTTCTTC.

In its sample, this clonotype was seen many times. The rearrangement links TRBV7-8 to TRBJ2-7; D not resolved. The V and J ends lost 4 bases and 4 bases respectively, with 14 bases between them. CDR1 and CDR2 from the germline V gene are SGHVS and FQNEAQ. This CDR3 is 14 amino acids long. The CDR3 DNA sequence: TGTGCCAGCAGCTCCCGGGTCGACAATTACGAGCAGTACGTC. The encoded protein is CASSSRVDNYEQYV.

This clonotype was recorded at least ten times. This rearrangement joins TRBV20-1 to TRBJ1-6; tentatively, D is TRBD1 (6 bases). Germline CDR1 DFQATT, CDR2 SNEGSKA (reference sequence). The CDR3 contains 17 residues. Trimming cost V 3 bases and J 9 bases, with 24 bases left between them. CDR3 sequence: CSASPLRTATSTSPLHF. Written as DNA, the CDR3 is TGCAGTGCTAGTCCCCTACGGACAGCCACTTCGACTTCACCCCTCCACTTT.

V is TRBV11-2 and J is TRBJ2-1; 7 bases line up with TRBD2. CDR1 SGHAT and CDR2 FQNNGV come from the germline V gene. CDR3 length: 16 amino acids. The ends lost 4 bases at V and 4 bases at J; junction bases unmatched: 10. The CDR3 region has the DNA TGTGCCAGCAGCTCCCCGTCCGGGGAGGGGTACAATGAGCAGTTCTTC. This codes for CASSSPSGEGYNEQFF.

This chain connects TRBV20-1 to TRBJ2-5; 8 nucleotides line up with TRBD2. Germline CDR1 DFQATT, CDR2 SNEGSKA (reference sequence). The CDR3 consists of 13 residues. V dropped 7 bases and J dropped 4; count of bases not matched to a gene: 8. The CDR3 loop is CSVSGEVGETQYF. CDR3 nucleotides: TGCAGTGTTAGCGGGGAGGTTGGAGAGACCCAGTACTTC.